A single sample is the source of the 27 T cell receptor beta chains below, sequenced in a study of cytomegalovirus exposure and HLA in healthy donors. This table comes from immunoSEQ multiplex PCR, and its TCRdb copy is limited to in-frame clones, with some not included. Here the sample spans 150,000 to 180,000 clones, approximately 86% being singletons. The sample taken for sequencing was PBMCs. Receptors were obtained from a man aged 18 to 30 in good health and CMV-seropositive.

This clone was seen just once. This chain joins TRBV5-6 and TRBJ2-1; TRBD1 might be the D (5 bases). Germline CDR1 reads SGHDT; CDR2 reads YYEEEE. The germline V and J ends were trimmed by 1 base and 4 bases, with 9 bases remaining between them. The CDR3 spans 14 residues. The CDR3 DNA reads TGTGCCAGCAGCTTGATGACAGCTTACAATGAGCAGTTCTTC. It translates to CASSLMTAYNEQFF. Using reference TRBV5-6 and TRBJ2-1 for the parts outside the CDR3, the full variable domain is DAGVTQSPTHLIKTRGQQVTLRCSPKSGHDTVSWYQQALGQGPQFIFQYYEEEERQRGNFPDRFSGHQFPNYSSELNVNALLLGDSALYLCASSLMTAYNEQFFGPGTRLTVL.

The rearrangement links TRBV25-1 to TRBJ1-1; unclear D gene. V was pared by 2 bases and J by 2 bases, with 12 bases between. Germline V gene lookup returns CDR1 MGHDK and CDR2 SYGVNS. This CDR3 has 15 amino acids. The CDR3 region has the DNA TGTGCCAGCAGTGAAGTATCACACCCCAACACTGAAGCTTTCTTT. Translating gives CASSEVSHPNTEAFF.

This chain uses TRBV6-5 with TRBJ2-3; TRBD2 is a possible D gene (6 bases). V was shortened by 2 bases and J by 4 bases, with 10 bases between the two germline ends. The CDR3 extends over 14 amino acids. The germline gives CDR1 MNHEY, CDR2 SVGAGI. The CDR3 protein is CASSYPGSADTQYF. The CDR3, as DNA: TGTGCCAGCAGTTACCCCGGGAGCGCAGATACGCAGTATTTT.

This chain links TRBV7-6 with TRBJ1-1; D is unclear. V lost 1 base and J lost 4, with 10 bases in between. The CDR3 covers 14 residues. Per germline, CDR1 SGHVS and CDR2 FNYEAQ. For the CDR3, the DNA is TGTGCCAGCAGCTTAGTGGCAGTAAGCACTGAAGCTTTCTTT. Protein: CASSLVAVSTEAFF.

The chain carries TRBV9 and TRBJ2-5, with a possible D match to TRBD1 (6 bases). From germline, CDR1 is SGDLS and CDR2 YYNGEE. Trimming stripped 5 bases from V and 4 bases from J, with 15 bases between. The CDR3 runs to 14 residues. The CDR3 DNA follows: TGTGCCAGCAGTGCCGGGACAACATCAGAGACCCAGTACTTC. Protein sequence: CASSAGTTSETQYF.

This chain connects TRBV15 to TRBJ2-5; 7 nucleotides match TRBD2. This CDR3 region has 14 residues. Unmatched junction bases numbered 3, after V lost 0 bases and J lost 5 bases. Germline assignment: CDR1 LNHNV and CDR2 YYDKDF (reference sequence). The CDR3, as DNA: TGTGCCACCAGCAGAGATTGGGGAGGGGAGACCCAGTACTTC. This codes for CATSRDWGGETQYF. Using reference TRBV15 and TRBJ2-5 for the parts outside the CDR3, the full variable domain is DAMVIQNPRYQVTQFGKPVTLSCSQTLNHNVMYWYQQKSSQAPKLLFHYYDKDFNNEADTPDNFQSRRPNTSFCFLDIRSPGLGDTAMYLCATSRDWGGETQYFGPGTRLLVL.

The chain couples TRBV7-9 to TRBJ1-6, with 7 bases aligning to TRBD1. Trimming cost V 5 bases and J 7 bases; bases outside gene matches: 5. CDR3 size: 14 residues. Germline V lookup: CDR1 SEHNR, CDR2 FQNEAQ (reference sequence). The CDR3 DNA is TGTGCCAGCAGCCTAGGGGGCCTCAATTCACCCCTCCACTTT. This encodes CASSLGGLNSPLHF.

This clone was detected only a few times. CDR3 sequence: CASKTSGRSDTQYF. As DNA, the CDR3 is TGTGCCAGCAAAACTAGCGGGAGGTCGGATACGCAGTATTTT. The chain combines TRBV27 with TRBJ2-3; 12 bases map to TRBD2. J lost 6 bases, V lost 7 bases, and 5 bases had no gene match. The CDR3 is 14 residues long. Germline CDR1 reads MNHEY; CDR2 reads SMNVEV (reference sequence).

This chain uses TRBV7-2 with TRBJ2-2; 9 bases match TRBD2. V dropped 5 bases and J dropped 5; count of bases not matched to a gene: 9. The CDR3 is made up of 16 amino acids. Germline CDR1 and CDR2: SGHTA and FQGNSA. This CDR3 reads CASSQNPLAGTGELFF. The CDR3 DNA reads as TGTGCCAGCAGCCAGAACCCTCTAGCGGGGACCGGGGAGCTGTTTTTT. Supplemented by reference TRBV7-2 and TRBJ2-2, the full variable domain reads GAGVSQSPSNKVTEKGKDVELRCDPISGHTALYWYRQSLGQGLEFLIYFQGNSAPDKSGLPSDRFSAERTGGSVSTLTIQRTQQEDSAVYLCASSQNPLAGTGELFFGEGSRLTVL.

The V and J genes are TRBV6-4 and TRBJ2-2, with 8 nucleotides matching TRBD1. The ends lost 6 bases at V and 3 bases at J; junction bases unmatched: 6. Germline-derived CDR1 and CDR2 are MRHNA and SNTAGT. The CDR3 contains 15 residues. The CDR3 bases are TGTGCCAGCAGCGTCGGACAGGGAGACACCGGGGAGCTGTTTTTT. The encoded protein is CASSVGQGDTGELFF.

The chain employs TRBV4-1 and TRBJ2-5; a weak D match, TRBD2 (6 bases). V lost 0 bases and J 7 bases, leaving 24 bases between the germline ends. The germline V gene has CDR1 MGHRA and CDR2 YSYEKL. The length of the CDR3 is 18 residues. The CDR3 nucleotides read TGCGCCAGCAGCCAAGATCGGCCTCGGGTAGCGGCCCGAGGGACCCAGTACTTC. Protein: CASSQDRPRVAARGTQYF.

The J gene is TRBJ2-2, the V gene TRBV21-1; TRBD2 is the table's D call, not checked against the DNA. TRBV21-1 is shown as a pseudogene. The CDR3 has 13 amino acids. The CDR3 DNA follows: TGTGCCAGCAGCTATAAATACACCGGGGAGCTGTTTTTT. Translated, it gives CASSYKYTGELFF.

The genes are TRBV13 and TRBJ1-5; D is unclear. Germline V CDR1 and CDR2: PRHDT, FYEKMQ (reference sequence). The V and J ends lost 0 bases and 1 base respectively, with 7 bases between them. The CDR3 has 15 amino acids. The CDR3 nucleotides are TGTGCCAGCAGCTTAGGGACGGGGAGCAATCAGCCCCAGCATTTT. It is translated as CASSLGTGSNQPQHF.

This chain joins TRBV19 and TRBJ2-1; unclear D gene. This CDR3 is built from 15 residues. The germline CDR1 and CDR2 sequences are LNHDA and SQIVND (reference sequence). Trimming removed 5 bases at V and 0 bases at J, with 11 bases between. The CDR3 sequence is CASSVYSNSYNEQFF. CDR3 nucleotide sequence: TGTGCCAGTAGTGTTTACTCAAACTCCTACAATGAGCAGTTCTTC.

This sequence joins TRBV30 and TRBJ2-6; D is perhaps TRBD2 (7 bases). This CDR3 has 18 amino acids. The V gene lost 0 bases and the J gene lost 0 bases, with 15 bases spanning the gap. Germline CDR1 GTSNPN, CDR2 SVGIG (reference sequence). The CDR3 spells CAWSVRGARPSGANVLTF. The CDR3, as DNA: TGTGCCTGGAGTGTACGGGGGGCTCGACCCTCTGGGGCCAACGTCCTGACTTTC.

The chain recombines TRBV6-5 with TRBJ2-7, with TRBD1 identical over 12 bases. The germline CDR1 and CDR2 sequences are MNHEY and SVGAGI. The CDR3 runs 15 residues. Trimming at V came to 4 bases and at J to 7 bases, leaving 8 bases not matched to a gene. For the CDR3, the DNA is TGTGCCAGCAGTTCAGGGACAGGGGGCCTGCGAGAGCAGTACTTC. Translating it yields CASSSGTGGLREQYF.

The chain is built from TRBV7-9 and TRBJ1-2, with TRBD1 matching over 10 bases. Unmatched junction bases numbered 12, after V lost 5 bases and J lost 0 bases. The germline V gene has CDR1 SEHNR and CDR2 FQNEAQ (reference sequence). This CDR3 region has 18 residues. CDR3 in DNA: TGTGCCAGCAGCGCGACCCTGACAGGGGGCTTAACTAACTATGGCTACACCTTC. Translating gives CASSATLTGGLTNYGYTF.

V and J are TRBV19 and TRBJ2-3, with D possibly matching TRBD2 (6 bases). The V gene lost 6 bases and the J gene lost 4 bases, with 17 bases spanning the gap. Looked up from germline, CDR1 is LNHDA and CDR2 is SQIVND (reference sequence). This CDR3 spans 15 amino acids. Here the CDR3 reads CASRSPGEAADTQYF. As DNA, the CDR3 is TGTGCCAGTAGATCCCCTGGGGAGGCAGCAGATACGCAGTATTTT. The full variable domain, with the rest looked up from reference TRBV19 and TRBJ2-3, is DGGITQSPKYLFRKEGQNVTLSCEQNLNHDAMYWYRQDPGQGLRLIYYSQIVNDFQKGDIAEGYSVSREKKESFPLTVTSAQKNPTAFYLCASRSPGEAADTQYFGPGTRLTVL.

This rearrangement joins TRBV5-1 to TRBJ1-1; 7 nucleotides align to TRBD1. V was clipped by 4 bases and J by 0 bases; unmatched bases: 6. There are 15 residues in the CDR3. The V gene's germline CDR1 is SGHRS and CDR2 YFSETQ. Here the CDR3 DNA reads TGCGCCAGCAGCGGGGGACAGCTATTGAACACTGAAGCTTTCTTT. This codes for CASSGGQLLNTEAFF.

CDR3 coding DNA: TGTGCCAGTAGTATCCGTTTTTCCTACGAGCAGTACTTC. Amino acids: CASSIRFSYEQYF. V and J are TRBV19 and TRBJ2-7; D remains unclear. The CDR3 covers 13 residues. Germline CDR1 LNHDA, CDR2 SQIVND (reference sequence). V gave up 3 bases and J gave up 1 base, with 7 bases separating them.

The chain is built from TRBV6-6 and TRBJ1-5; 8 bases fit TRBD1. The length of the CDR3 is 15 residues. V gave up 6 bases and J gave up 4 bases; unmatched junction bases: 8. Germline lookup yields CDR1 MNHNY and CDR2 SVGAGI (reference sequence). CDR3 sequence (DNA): TGTGCCAGCAGAGACAGGGGTGGGCGGAATCAGCCCCAGCATTTT. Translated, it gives CASRDRGGRNQPQHF.

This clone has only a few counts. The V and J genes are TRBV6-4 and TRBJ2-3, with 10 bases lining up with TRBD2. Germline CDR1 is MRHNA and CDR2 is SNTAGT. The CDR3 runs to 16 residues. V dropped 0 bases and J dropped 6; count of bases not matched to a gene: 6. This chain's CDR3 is CASSDSRTSGADTQYF. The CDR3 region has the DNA TGTGCCAGCAGTGACTCGAGGACTAGCGGCGCGGATACGCAGTATTTT.

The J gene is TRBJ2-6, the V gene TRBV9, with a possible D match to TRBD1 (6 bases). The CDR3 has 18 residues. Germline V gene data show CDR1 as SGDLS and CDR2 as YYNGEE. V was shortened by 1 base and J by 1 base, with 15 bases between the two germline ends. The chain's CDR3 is CASSVTKGVGSGANVLTF. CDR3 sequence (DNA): TGTGCCAGCAGCGTAACGAAGGGGGTCGGGTCTGGGGCCAACGTCCTGACTTTC. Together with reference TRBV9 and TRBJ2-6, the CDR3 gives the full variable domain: DSGVTQTPKHLITATGQRVTLRCSPRSGDLSVYWYQQSLDQGLQFLIQYYNGEERAKGNILERFSAQQFPDLHSELNLSSLELGDSALYFCASSVTKGVGSGANVLTFGAGSRLTVL.

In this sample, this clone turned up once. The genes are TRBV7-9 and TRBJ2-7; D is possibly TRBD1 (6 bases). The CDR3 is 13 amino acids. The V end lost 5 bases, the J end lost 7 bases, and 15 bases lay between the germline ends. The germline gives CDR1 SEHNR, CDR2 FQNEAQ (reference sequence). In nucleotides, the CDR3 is TGTGCCAGCAGCCAGACAGGTCCCCGGGAGCAGTACTTC. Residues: CASSQTGPREQYF.

Here the CDR3 DNA reads TGTGCCAGCAGGGTCGGACTAGCGGGGGTACAGAGCACAGATACGCAGTATTTT. This translates into CASRVGLAGVQSTDTQYF. This rearrangement joins TRBV2 to TRBJ2-3; TRBD2 agrees at 13 bases. There are 18 residues in the CDR3. Unmatched junction bases numbered 9, after V lost 6 bases and J lost 0 bases. Looked up from germline, CDR1 is SNHLY and CDR2 is FYNNEI.

The CDR3 region is CASSFYGANYGYTF. CDR3 DNA: TGTGCCAGCAGTTTTTACGGTGCTAACTATGGCTACACCTTC. The genes are TRBV27 and TRBJ1-2; D gene uncertain. There are 14 residues in the CDR3. V lost 3 bases and J 0 bases, leaving 8 bases between the germline ends. CDR1 and CDR2 (germline): MNHEY, SMNVEV (reference sequence).

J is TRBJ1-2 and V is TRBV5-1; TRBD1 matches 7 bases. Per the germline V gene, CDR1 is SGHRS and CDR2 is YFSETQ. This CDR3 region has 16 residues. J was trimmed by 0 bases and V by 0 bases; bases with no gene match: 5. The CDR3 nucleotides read TGCGCCAGCAGCTTGGGTGGGACAGCAACTAACTATGGCTACACCTTC. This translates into CASSLGGTATNYGYTF.